This T cell receptor beta chain was captured by sequencing in a study of Ad26.COV2.S vaccination and SARS-CoV-2 variants. As for treatment: about 20 received Ad26.COV2.S at low or high dose, single or two shots; several received placebo; per-sample allocation not given. Sampling happened 63 days after the first vaccine or placebo injection. The CDR3 runs to 14 residues. Trimming left V 10 bases short and J 6 bases short, with 19 bases between. Looked up from germline, CDR1 is MNHNY and CDR2 is SVGAGI (reference sequence). Repertoires were generated with immunoSEQ multiplex PCR, while TCRdb's copy carries only in-frame clones and drops some. Among 350,000 to 450,000 clones, 80% to 95% were seen once, and the ten largest hold 1.5% to 2%. This clone was counted once.

The chain carries TRBV6-6 and TRBJ1-3; D remains unclear. The receptor comes from a person aged 18-65 years who received the Ad26.COV2.S COVID-19 vaccine or a placebo. Sequences were derived from peripheral blood, sampled in a trial of Ad26.COV2.S vaccine versus placebo. CDR3 in amino acids: CATIFEGLENTIYF. The CDR3 DNA reads as TGTGCCACCATCTTCGAGGGATTAGAAAACACCATATATTTT.